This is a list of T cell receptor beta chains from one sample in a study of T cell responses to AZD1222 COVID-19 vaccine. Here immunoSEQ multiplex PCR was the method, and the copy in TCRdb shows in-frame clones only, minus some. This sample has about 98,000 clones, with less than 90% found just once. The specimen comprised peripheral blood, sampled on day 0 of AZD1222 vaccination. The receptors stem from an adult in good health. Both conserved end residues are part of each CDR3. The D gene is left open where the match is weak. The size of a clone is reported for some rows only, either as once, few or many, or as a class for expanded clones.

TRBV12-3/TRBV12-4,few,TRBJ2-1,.,TGTGCCAGCAGCCGCGTGGGCAATGAGCAGTTCTTC,CASSRVGNEQFF
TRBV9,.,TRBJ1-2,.,TGTGCCAGCAGCGCCTTCGGGGGGGGCCAGGGCTACACCTTC,CASSAFGGGQGYTF
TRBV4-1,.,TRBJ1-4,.,TGCGCCAGCAGCCAAGACGCCCCTGGAGGGAGTGGGGCCTCAACTAATGAAAAACTGTTTTTT,CASSQDAPGGSGASTNEKLFF
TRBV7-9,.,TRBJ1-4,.,TGTGCCAGCAGCTTCTGGACGGAAGGAAATGAAAAACTGTTTTTT,CASSFWTEGNEKLFF
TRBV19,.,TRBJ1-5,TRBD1,TGTGCCAGTAGTATAGGGCTGGGACAGCGCAATCAGCCCCAGCATTTT,CASSIGLGQRNQPQHF
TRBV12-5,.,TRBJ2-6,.,TGTGCTAGTGGTTTGGGGGACTCTGGGGCCAACGTCCTGACTTTC,CASGLGDSGANVLTF
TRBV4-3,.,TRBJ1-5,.,TGCGCCAGCAGCCAAGGGAAGGGTCGGACTCAGCCCCAGCATTTT,CASSQGKGRTQPQHF
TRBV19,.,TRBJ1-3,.,TGTGCCAGTAGTAGACAGCTACGCTCTGGAAACACCATATATTTT,CASSRQLRSGNTIYF
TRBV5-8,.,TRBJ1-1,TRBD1,TGTGCCAGCAGCCGGTTTTCAGGGGGGACTGAAGCTTTCTTT,CASSRFSGGTEAFF
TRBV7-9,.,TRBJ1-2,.,TGTGCCTCCTCGCAGGGAGGGGGCTATGGCTACACCTTC,CASSQGGGYGYTF
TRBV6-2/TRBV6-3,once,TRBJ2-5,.,TGTGCCAGCAGTCGGCCGTCGGGGATCCAAGAGACCCAGTACTTC,CASSRPSGIQETQYF
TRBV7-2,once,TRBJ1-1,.,TGTGCCAGCAGCTCCGGGGGCATTCGAGGCACTGAAGCTTTCTTT,CASSSGGIRGTEAFF
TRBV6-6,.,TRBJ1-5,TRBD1,TGTGCCAGCAGCCCCCACCGGGACAGGGGTCTATTGCGGCTTAATCAGCCCCAGCATTTT,CASSPHRDRGLLRLNQPQHF
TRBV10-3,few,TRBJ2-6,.,TGTGCCTCCTCTACGGCTGGGGCCAACGTCCTGACTTTC,CASSTAGANVLTF
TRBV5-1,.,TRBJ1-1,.,TGCGCCAGCAATCAAGGCGCAGGGCCGAATGAAGCTTTCTTT,CASNQGAGPNEAFF
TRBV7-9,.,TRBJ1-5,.,TGTGCCAGCAGCTTAGAAGTCAGTCAACCTAATCAGCCCCAGCATTTT,CASSLEVSQPNQPQHF
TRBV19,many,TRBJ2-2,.,TGTGCCAGTAGTATAAATCACAACGGGGAGCTGTTTTTT,CASSINHNGELFF
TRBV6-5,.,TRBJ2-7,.,TGTGCCAGCAGTCCACCCCCGGGGTACGAGCAGTACTTC,CASSPPPGYEQYF
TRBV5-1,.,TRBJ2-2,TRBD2,TGCGCCAGCATCGGGACTAGCGGAAACACCGGGGAGCTGTTTTTT,CASIGTSGNTGELFF
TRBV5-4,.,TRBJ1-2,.,TGTGCCAGCCGACGAGGGGGGAACTATGGCTACACCTTC,CASRRGGNYGYTF
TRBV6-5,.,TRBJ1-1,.,TGTGCCAGCAGGACCACGGGGAGGGGGAACACTGAAGCTTTCTTT,CASRTTGRGNTEAFF
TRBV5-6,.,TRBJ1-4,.,TGTGCCAGCAGCTTGAGGTTGGCTAAAGAAAAACTGTTTTTT,CASSLRLAKEKLFF
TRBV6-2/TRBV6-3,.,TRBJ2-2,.,TGTGCCAGCAGTCCCGACGCTCCCACCGGGGAGCTGTTTTTT,CASSPDAPTGELFF
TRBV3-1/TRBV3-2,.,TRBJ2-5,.,TGTGCCAGCAGCCAAAGGGGGGGATTACAAGAGACCCAGTACTTC,CASSQRGGLQETQYF
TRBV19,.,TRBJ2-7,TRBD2,TGTGCCAGTAGTATGAGAAGACTAGCGGGAGCGGAGACCTACGAGCAGTACTTC,CASSMRRLAGAETYEQYF
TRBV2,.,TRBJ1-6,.,TGTGCCAGCAAAAAGGACAGCTCCTATAATTCACCCCTCCACTTT,CASKKDSSYNSPLHF
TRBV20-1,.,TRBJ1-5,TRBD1,TGCAGTGCTAGTACAGGGGGCAATCAGCCCCAGCATTTT,CSASTGGNQPQHF
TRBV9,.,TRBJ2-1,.,TGTGCCAGCAGCCTCTACGAAGGGTTCGATGAGCAGTTCTTC,CASSLYEGFDEQFF
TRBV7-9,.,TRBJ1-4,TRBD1,TGTGCCAGCAGCCCAGGGACAGGGAGTGAAAAACTGTTTTTT,CASSPGTGSEKLFF
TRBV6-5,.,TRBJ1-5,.,TGTGCCAGCAGGACGACTGAGAGTCAGCCCCAGCATTTT,CASRTTESQPQHF
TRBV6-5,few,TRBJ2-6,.,TGTGCCAGCAGTTTGTGGGTCCCGGAGGGGGCCAACGTCCTGACTTTC,CASSLWVPEGANVLTF
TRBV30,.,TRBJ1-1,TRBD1,TGTGCCTGGGTTTCGACAGGGAAGCCTGAAGCTTTCTTT,CAWVSTGKPEAFF
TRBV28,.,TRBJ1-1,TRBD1,TGTGCCAGCAACCTAAGACAGGGCACTGAAGCTTTCTTT,CASNLRQGTEAFF
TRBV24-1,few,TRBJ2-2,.,TGTGCCACCATGACGGACCGAAGTGACACCGGGGAGCTGTTTTTT,CATMTDRSDTGELFF